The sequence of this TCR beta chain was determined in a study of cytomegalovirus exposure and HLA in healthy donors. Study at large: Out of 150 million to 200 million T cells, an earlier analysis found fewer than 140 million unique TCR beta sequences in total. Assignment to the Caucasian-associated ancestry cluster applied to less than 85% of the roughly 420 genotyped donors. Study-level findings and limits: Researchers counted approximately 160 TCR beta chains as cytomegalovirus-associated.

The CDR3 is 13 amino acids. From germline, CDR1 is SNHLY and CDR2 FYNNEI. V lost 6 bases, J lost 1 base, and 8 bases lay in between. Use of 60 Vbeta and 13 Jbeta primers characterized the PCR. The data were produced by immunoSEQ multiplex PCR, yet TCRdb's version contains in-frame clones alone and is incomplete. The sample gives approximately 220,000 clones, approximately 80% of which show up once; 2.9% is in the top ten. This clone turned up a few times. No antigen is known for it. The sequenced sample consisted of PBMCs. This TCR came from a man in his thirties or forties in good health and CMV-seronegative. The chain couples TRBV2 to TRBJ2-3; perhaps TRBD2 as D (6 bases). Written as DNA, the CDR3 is TGTGCCAGCAGAGGCGGGGGCACAGATACGCAGTATTTT. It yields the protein CASRGGGTDTQYF.